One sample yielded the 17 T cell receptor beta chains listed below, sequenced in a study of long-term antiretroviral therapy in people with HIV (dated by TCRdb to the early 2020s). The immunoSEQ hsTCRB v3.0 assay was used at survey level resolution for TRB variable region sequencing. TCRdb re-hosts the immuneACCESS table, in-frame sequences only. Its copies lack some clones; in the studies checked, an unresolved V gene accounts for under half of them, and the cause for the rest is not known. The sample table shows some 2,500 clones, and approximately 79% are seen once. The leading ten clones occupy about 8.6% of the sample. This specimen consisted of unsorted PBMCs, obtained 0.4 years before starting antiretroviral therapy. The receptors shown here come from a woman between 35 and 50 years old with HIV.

The CDR3 DNA reads TGTGCCAGCAGCTTAAATTTCTGGGACAGGGTAAAGGAGACCCAGTACTTC. Protein: CASSLNFWDRVKETQYF. The J gene is TRBJ2-5, the V gene TRBV7-3, with TRBD1 matching over 9 bases. This CDR3 is 17 amino acids long. Trimming cost V 1 base and J 5 bases; bases outside gene matches: 11. Germline CDR1 and CDR2: SGHTA and FQGTGA. Based on the CDR3 plus reference TRBV7-3 and TRBJ2-5, the full variable domain is GAGVSQTPSNKVTEKGKYVELRCDPISGHTALYWYRQSLGQGPEFLIYFQGTGAADDSGLPNDRFFAVRPEGSVSTLKIQRTERGDSAVYLCASSLNFWDRVKETQYFGPGTRLLVL.

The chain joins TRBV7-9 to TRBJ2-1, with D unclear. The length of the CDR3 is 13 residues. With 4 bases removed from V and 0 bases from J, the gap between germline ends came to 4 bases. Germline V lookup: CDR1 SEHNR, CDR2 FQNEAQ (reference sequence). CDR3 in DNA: TGTGCCAGCAGCTCCCTCTCCTACAATGAGCAGTTCTTC. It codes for CASSSLSYNEQFF.

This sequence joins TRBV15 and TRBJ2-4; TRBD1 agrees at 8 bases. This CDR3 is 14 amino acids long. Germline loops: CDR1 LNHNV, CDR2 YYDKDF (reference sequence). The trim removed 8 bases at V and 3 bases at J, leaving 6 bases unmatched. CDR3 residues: CATSGGYSKNIQYF. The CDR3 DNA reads TGTGCCACCTCAGGGGGCTATAGCAAAAACATTCAGTACTTC.

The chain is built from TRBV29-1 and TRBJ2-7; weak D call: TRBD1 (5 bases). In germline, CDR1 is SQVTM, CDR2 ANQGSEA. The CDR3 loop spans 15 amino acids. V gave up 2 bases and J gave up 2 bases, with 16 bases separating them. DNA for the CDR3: TGCAGCGTTGAACACCAGGGTGCGCCAACCTACGAGCAGTACTTC. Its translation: CSVEHQGAPTYEQYF.

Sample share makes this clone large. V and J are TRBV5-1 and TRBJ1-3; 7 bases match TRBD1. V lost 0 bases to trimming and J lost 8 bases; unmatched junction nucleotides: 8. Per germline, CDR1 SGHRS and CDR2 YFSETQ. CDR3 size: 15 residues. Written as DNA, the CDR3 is TGCGCCAGCAGCTTGGGACAGGGAGCACCGGACACCATATATTTT. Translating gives CASSLGQGAPDTIYF.

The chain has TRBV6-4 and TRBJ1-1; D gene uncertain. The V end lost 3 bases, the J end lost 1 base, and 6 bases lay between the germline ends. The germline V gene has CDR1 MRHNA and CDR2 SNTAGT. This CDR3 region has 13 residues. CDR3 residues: CASSEWANTEAFF. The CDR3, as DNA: TGTGCCAGCAGTGAGTGGGCGAACACTGAAGCTTTCTTT.

CDR3 coding DNA: TGTGCCAGCAGTTACAGGGGATCCTCCTACGAGCAGTACTTC. Encoded protein: CASSYRGSSYEQYF. J is TRBJ2-7 and V is TRBV27; 7 bases agree with TRBD1. Germline V lookup: CDR1 MNHEY, CDR2 SMNVEV (reference sequence). The CDR3 has 14 residues. V lost 4 bases and J lost 0; bases outside the gene matches: 3.

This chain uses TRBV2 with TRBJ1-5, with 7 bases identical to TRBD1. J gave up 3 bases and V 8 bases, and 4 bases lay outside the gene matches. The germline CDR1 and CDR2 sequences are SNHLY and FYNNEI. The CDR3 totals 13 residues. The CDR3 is CASQGEFNQPQHF. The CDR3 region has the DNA TGTGCCAGCCAGGGGGAGTTCAATCAGCCCCAGCATTTT.

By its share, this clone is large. The CDR3 reads CASSPQNQPQHF. The CDR3 DNA reads TGTGCCAGCAGCCCTCAGAACCAGCCCCAGCATTTT. J is TRBJ1-5 and V is TRBV6-6; D call uncertain. Germline V lookup: CDR1 MNHNY, CDR2 SVGAGI (reference sequence). The CDR3 contains 12 residues. Trimming stripped 6 bases from V and 7 bases from J, with 10 bases between.

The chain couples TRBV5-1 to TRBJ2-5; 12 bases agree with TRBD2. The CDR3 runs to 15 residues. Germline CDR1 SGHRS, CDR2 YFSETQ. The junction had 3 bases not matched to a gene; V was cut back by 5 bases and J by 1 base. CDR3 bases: TGCGCCAGCAGACTAGCGGGAGGAGCCCAAGAGACCCAGTACTTC. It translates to CASRLAGGAQETQYF.

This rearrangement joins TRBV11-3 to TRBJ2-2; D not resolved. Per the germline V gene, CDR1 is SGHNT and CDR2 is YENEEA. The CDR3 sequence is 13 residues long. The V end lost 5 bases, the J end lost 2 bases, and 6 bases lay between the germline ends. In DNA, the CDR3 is TGTGCCAGCAGCCCACTAAACACCGGGGAGCTGTTTTTT. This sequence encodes CASSPLNTGELFF.

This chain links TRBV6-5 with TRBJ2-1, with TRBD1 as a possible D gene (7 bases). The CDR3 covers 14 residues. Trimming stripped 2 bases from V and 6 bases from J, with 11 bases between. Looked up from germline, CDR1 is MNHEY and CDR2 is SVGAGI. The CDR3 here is CASSYEQGGNEQFF. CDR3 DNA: TGTGCCAGCAGTTACGAGCAGGGGGGCAATGAGCAGTTCTTC.

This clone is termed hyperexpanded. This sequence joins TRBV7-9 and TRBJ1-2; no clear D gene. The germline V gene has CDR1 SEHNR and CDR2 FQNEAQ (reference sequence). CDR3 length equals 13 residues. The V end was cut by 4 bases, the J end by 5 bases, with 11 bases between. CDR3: CASSSEYYYGYTF. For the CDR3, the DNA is TGTGCCAGCAGCTCGGAGTACTATTATGGCTACACCTTC.

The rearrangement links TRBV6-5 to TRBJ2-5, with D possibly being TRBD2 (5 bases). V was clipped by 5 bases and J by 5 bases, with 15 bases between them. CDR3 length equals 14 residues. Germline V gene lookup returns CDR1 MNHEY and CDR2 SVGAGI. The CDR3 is CASSLERARETQYF. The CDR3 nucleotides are TGTGCCAGCAGTCTCGAGAGGGCCCGGGAGACCCAGTACTTC.

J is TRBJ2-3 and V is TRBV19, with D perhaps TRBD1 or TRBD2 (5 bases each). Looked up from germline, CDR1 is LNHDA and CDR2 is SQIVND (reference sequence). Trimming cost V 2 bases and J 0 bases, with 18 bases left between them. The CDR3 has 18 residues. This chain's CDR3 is CASSIRGGRLKSTDTQYF. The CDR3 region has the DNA TGTGCCAGTAGTATAAGGGGCGGTAGACTAAAGAGCACAGATACGCAGTATTTT.

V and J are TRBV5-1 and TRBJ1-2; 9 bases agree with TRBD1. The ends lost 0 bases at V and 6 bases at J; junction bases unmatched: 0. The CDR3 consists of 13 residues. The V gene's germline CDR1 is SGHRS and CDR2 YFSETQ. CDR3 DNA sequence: TGCGCCAGCAGCTTGGGGGACAGGGATGGCTACACCTTC. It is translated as CASSLGDRDGYTF. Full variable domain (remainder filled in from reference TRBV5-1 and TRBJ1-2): KAGVTQTPRYLIKTRGQQVTLSCSPISGHRSVSWYQQTPGQGLQFLFEYFSETQRNKGNFPGRFSGRQFSNSRSEMNVSTLELGDSALYLCASSLGDRDGYTFGSGTRLTVV.

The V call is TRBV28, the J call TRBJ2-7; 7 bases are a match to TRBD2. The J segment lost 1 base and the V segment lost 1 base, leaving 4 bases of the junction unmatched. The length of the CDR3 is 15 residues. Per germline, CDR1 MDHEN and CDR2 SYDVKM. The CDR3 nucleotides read TGTGCCAGCAGTTTATATGTGGGGGGGTCCTACGAGCAGTACTTC. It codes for CASSLYVGGSYEQYF.